These T cell receptor beta chains were read from a single sample in a study of identifying expanded T cells in peripheral blood. Some clones are missing from TCRdb's copy, which holds only in-frame ones; the method was immunoSEQ multiplex PCR. The table has approximately 91,000 clones, roughly 88% seen once. The sample comprised blood. Source of these receptors: a person aged 18 to 69 in good health. Both conserved end residues are part of each CDR3. The size entry is marked missing in some rows and otherwise reads once, few, many or a size class.

NA	TRBV28	TRBJ2-1	CASSLGTSGYNEQFF
once	TRBV4-2	TRBJ2-7	CASSQELAATYEQYF
NA	TRBV19	TRBJ2-7	CATIGGDRDCEQYF
few	TRBV10-3	TRBJ2-3	CAITLEELAGVGDTQYF
NA	TRBV28	TRBJ2-6	CATSTGEAGANVLTF
NA	TRBV21-1	TRBJ1-2	CASTTPGPQANYGYTF
NA	TRBV7-2	TRBJ2-7	CASSGRTFYEQYF
once	TRBV7-8	TRBJ2-3	CASSGRLAGLHLF
NA	TRBV28	TRBJ2-7	CASSLLAGGPYEQYF
NA	TRBV14	TRBJ2-5	CASSQDWARGRTQYF
NA	TRBV5-1	TRBJ2-3	CASSLELATDTQYF
NA	TRBV5-4	TRBJ1-1	CASSDRNTEAFF
NA	TRBV7-3	TRBJ2-3	CASSLTPGLAGGPSTDTQYF
NA	TRBV7-2	TRBJ1-2	CASSSSMTETGYTF
NA	TRBV7-3	TRBJ2-3	CASSLKPLSDTQYF
NA	TRBV6-5	TRBJ2-6	CASSSGYGGANVLTF
NA	TRBV6-1	TRBJ1-1	CASSSVVEAFF
NA	TRBV7-3	TRBJ2-5	CASSLIPDPASETQYF
NA	TRBV27	TRBJ2-3	CASSSPGTSGKNADTQYF
once	TRBV11-3	TRBJ2-7	CASSLVRGYEQYF
NA	TRBV7-2	TRBJ2-1	CASSPRQGYSEQFF
NA	TRBV7-9	TRBJ2-5	CASSLGGYQETQYF
NA	TRBV18	TRBJ2-7	CASSGARYEQYF
NA	TRBV28	TRBJ2-1	CASSLGQIDNEQFF
once	TRBV7-9	TRBJ1-4	CASSSSGRFATNEKLFF
NA	TRBV10-1	TRBJ2-7	CASSETSGQGTSKQYF
NA	TRBV11-2	TRBJ2-2	CASRPFLIRGDTGELFF
few	TRBV6-4	TRBJ2-2	CASSDSTNTGELFF
NA	TRBV6-4	TRBJ2-7	CASSEGPNYEQYF
NA	TRBV28	TRBJ2-2	CASTLQGLAGVGELFF
NA	TRBV19	TRBJ1-3	CASSPQGTSGNTIYF
NA	TRBV6-5	TRBJ2-2	CASSYSDSPSTGELFF
NA	TRBV5-1	TRBJ1-1	CASRGGTEAFF
NA	TRBV28	TRBJ2-6	CASSPPAGANVLTF
NA	TRBV29-1	TRBJ2-1	CSVEASTVNEQFF
NA	TRBV5-1	TRBJ2-5	CASSFQGIRTSREKETQYF
once	TRBV30	TRBJ1-4	CAWSEGRVKLFF
NA	TRBV18	TRBJ2-3	CASSPGLSGDTQYF
NA	TRBV7-8	TRBJ1-6	CASSLEGPGSPLHF
NA	TRBV6-5	TRBJ2-5	CASSKGETQYF
NA	TRBV10-1	TRBJ2-3	CASSDRTSGTDTQYF
few	TRBV4-1	TRBJ1-6	CASSQGLSPLHF
NA	TRBV9	TRBJ1-1	CASSVQGADTEAFF
NA	TRBV27	TRBJ1-4	CASSQGIFDEKLFF
NA	TRBV2	TRBJ1-5	CASSPQMGAGQPQHF
NA	TRBV10-3	TRBJ2-3	CAISERDRGPSSTDTQYF
NA	TRBV4-2	TRBJ2-7	CASSHGDSKGYEQYF
NA	TRBV7-9	TRBJ2-2	CASSFAPGTGTGELFF
once	TRBV28	TRBJ2-2	CASSFLAGGTNTGELFF
NA	TRBV7-2	TRBJ1-1	CASSLSGQLYTEAFF
NA	TRBV19	TRBJ2-2	CASSIVQGTVGELFF
NA	TRBV15	TRBJ2-7	CATSFVGAGPREQYF
NA	TRBV29-1	TRBJ1-2	CSVLRTVYGYTF
NA	TRBV28	TRBJ2-3	CASSSSGFLSSTDTQYF
NA	TRBV19	TRBJ2-5	CASSRGAGGPETQYF
NA	TRBV5-6	TRBJ2-4	CASSLYSDKNIQYF